Detailed here is one T cell receptor (beta chain). Its antigen is unidentified. This entry belongs to a study of T cells in localized non-small cell lung cancer. The study's findings and limits: In adjacent lung, a median roughly 58 of the top 100 tumor clones were found. Investigators sequenced only a single tumor region, leaving heterogeneity possible.

The protocol was immunoSEQ multiplex PCR, while the TCRdb copy is restricted to in-frame clones and leaves out a portion. The table includes 130,000 or so clones, 89% detected once. Trimming took 8 bases from V and 0 from J, leaving 8 bases between them. The CDR3 length is 13 residues. Germline V gives CDR1 SGHNT, CDR2 YENEEA. The specimen was peripheral blood, collected before any cancer treatment. This rearrangement joins TRBV11-3 to TRBJ2-1; D unresolved. The sequence came from a female donor over 55 with stage I lung adenocarcinoma. The CDR3 DNA follows: TGTGCCAGCGGGTGGAGCTCCTACAATGAGCAGTTCTTC. Residues: CASGWSSYNEQFF.